This TCR beta chain emerged from a study of T cell responses to AZD1222 COVID-19 vaccine (dated by TCRdb to the early 2020s). Regarding the study in general: AZD1222 recipients given second doses at about 4 weeks or at about 12 weeks were pooled, since spike-specific TCR depth and breadth were not found to differ between the two schedules. TCR sequencing covered more than 230 trial participants: 207 given two doses of AZD1222 and 26 given two doses of MenACWY control vaccine. Trial participants were enrolled into age subgroups of 18-55, 56-69 and 70-plus years, which contained about 160, 30 and 59 TCR-sequenced participants, respectively. Here is what the overall study found, with its caveats: Conclusions about previously exposed vaccinees are limited because only six or seven AZD1222 recipients were SARS-CoV-2 seropositive at baseline. In the small 56-69-year group, the increase in depth fell short of significance, most likely because of low power. Epitopes outside the regions mutated in the B.1.351 and B.1.1.7 variants were reportedly recognized by nearly half of the unique spike-specific TCRs. A significant rise in spike-specific TCR breadth and depth was observed after two AZD1222 doses relative to day 0 and relative to MenACWY recipients. The whole spike protein was spanned by vaccine-associated CD4 TCRs, and dominant responses were seen in regions 160-218 and 743-854. Participants were mostly white British, with more females than males. The authors suggested clonal diversity may have been underestimated. Because no samples from the day 14 peak response were available, repertoires could be characterized only after the peak T cell response.

As to this clone: This receptor's antigen is unknown. The record has no base qualities; no much larger clone is one base away. Other DNA sequences in this specimen translate into the identical CDR3.

According to the germline V gene, CDR1 reads SGHTA and CDR2 reads FQGNSA. V is cut by 2 bases and J by 8 bases, and the space between the germline ends is 6 bases. Taken from cysteine to phenylalanine, the CDR3 has 12 residues. Of the read, only the CDR3 DNA is kept; its 36 bases are in frame from base 1. In the paper's terms, the time point label means: baseline before first vaccination. Vaccinee samples were obtained from the UK trials COV001 and COV002, which included a single-blind randomized controlled phase 2/3 trial of AZD1222 (ChAdOx1 nCoV-19) in healthy adults. For TCRbeta chain sequencing, PBMC samples from trial participants were taken at day 0 and at day 28 after the second dose. The CDR3 regions of human TCRbeta chains were analyzed by immunosequencing. In the original analysis: TCRs in the repertoires were matched against a reference library of SARS-CoV-2-specific TCRs that had been generated with the MIRA antigen-specificity platform. Breadth meant the fraction of unique TCRs that were SARS-CoV-2-associated, whereas depth meant the fraction of total T cells that were SARS-CoV-2-associated. Using the MIRA data, each spike-specific TCR was assigned both to the spike region to which the TCR was reactive and to a CD4 or CD8 class. Log10-transformed breadth and depth values were compared by one-way ANOVA with Sidak's multiple comparisons tests. TCRdb's version of the immuneACCESS table is confined to in-frame rearrangements and falls short of the full clone set. An unresolved V gene accounts for under half of the shortfall where checked; the remainder is of unknown origin. The DNA gave D and trimming, while V, J and clone size come from that table. For this sample the table gives about 130,000 clones, of which over 70% were detected only once. About 5.4% of the sample lies in the top ten.

The source was peripheral blood, collected on day 0 of AZD1222 vaccination. The receptor's source is an adult in good health. Recombination linked TRBV7-2 to TRBJ1-4, with the D gene call left open. For the CDR3, the sequence is CASSLRGEKLFF. The DNA sequence is given as TGTGCCAGCAGCTTACGTGGGGAAAAACTGTTTTTT.